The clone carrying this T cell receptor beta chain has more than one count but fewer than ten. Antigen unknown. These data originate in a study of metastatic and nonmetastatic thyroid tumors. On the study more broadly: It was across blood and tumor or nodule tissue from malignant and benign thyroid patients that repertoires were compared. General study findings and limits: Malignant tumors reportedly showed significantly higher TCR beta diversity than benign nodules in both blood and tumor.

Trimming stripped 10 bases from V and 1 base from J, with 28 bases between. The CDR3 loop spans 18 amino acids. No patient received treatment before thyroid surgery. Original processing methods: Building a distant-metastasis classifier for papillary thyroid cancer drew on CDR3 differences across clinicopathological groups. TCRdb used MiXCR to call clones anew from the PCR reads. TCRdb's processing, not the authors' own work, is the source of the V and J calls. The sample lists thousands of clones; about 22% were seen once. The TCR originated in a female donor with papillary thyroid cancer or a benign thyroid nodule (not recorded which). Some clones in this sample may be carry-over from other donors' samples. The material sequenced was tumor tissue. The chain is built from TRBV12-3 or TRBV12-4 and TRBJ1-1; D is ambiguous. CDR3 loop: CANILIGSSVLTNTEAFF. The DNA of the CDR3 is TGTGCCAACATTTTGATCGGTTCCTCGGTACTCACGAACACTGAAGCTTTCTTT.